A selection of T cell receptor beta chains follows, all from one sample in a study of T-cell memory formation after mild COVID-19. TCRdb re-analysed the 5' RACE reads in MiXCR, keeping a single row per CDR3 protein. The table includes under 300,000 distinct CDR3 sequences, approximately 9% detected once. Sequencing was performed on PBMCs or a T cell subset sorted from them (not recorded which). These receptor sequences come from a man aged 18 to 30 who had mild COVID-19 (a few samples of this study predate the infection). Cell type and time point are not known. Each CDR3 is given with its conserved first and last residue. The D gene is left open where the match is weak. Not every row has a clone size; where given, it reads once, few, many or a size class.

cdr3_aa cdr3_nt j_call d_call clone_size v_call
CASSWGRTNNEQFF TGCGCCAGCAGCTGGGGACGGACGAACAATGAGCAGTTCTTC TRBJ2-1 . . TRBV5-1
CASSLIASTDTQYF TGTGCCAGCAGCTTAATCGCTAGCACAGATACGCAGTATTTT TRBJ2-3 . . TRBV7-3
CASSLVAAGVSGANVLTF TGTGCCAGCAGCTTAGTTGCGGCAGGGGTCTCTGGGGCCAACGTCCTGACTTTC TRBJ2-6 . many TRBV7-7
CASSLQGAPWTEAFF TGTGCCAGCAGCTTACAGGGGGCGCCGTGGACTGAAGCTTTCTTT TRBJ1-1 TRBD1 . TRBV7-9
CASSQDYLNTEAFF TGCGCCAGCAGCCAAGATTACCTGAACACTGAAGCTTTCTTT TRBJ1-1 . . TRBV4-3
CASSEALGQGASGYTF TGTGCCAGCAGTGAAGCGCTTGGTCAGGGGGCCAGTGGCTACACCTTC TRBJ1-2 TRBD1 . TRBV6-1
CASSFYPSGGSYNEQFF TGTGCCAGCAGCTTCTACCCTAGCGGGGGGTCCTACAATGAGCAGTTCTTC TRBJ2-1 TRBD2 few TRBV11-2
CASSWVERGGHYEQYF TGTGCCAGCAGCTGGGTCGAGCGGGGGGGCCACTACGAGCAGTACTTC TRBJ2-7 TRBD2 few TRBV7-2
CASSPGLPDTQYF TGTGCCAGCAGTCCGGGACTGCCCGATACGCAGTATTTT TRBJ2-3 . few TRBV12-3/TRBV12-4
CSARVTSGGSDTQYF TGCAGTGCTAGAGTGACTAGCGGGGGGTCAGATACGCAGTATTTT TRBJ2-3 TRBD2 . TRBV20-1
CASRKGASGGPYEQYF TGTGCCAGCAGGAAAGGGGCTAGCGGGGGGCCCTACGAGCAGTACTTC TRBJ2-7 TRBD2 . TRBV6-5
CASSPYSPLGVNTGELFF TGTGCCAGCAGTCCCTACTCGCCTTTGGGGGTGAACACCGGGGAGCTGTTTTTT TRBJ2-2 . once TRBV12-3/TRBV12-4
CASSLDSTRSTDTQYF TGCGCCAGCAGCTTAGATTCGACCCGGAGTACAGATACGCAGTATTTT TRBJ2-3 . many TRBV5-1
CASSPAQLAGAVNTGELFF TGTGCCAGCAGCCCCGCACAACTAGCGGGGGCCGTGAACACCGGGGAGCTGTTTTTT TRBJ2-2 TRBD2 many TRBV28
CASSRRWLAEEQFF TGTGCCAGCAGCCGAAGGTGGCTAGCTGAGGAGCAGTTCTTC TRBJ2-1 . . TRBV3-1
CAWSVPGQGAKQYF TGTGCCTGGAGTGTACCTGGGCAGGGGGCAAAGCAGTACTTC TRBJ2-7 TRBD1 few TRBV30
CASSLGQGLNQPQHF TGCGCCAGCAGCCTAGGACAGGGTTTGAATCAGCCCCAGCATTTT TRBJ1-5 TRBD1 many TRBV4-3
CASSSSRDSNEQFF TGTGCCAGCAGCTCGTCCCGGGACAGCAATGAGCAGTTCTTC TRBJ2-1 TRBD1 few TRBV7-2
CASSSATQYF TGTGCCAGCAGCTCGGCTACGCAGTATTTT TRBJ2-3 . . TRBV7-9
CPVRGQGQNSPLHF TGTCCCGTACGGGGACAGGGCCAGAATTCACCCCTCCACTTT TRBJ1-6 TRBD1 . TRBV11-2
CASSPLAGGGTDTQYF TGTGCCAGCAGTCCCCTAGCGGGGGGAGGCACAGATACGCAGTATTTT TRBJ2-3 TRBD2 many TRBV6-5
CASSLAVGLAGDTQYF TGTGCCAGCAGCTTAGCTGTCGGACTAGCGGGGGATACGCAGTATTTT TRBJ2-3 TRBD2 few TRBV7-9
CASRGSGGATDTQYF TGTGCCAGCAGGGGTAGCGGGGGGGCTACAGATACGCAGTATTTT TRBJ2-3 TRBD2 . TRBV5-4
CASSLTGFEAFF TGTGCCAGCAGCTTAACGGGGTTTGAAGCTTTCTTT TRBJ1-1 . . TRBV7-9
CASRVPTGENTGELFF TGTGCCAGCAGGGTCCCGACAGGAGAGAACACCGGGGAGCTGTTTTTT TRBJ2-2 . few TRBV2
CSRLQGAADTQYF TGCAGTAGACTTCAGGGGGCAGCAGATACGCAGTATTTT TRBJ2-3 TRBD1 . TRBV20-1
CASSRGTGDEKLFF TGCGCCAGCAGCCGAGGGACAGGGGATGAAAAACTGTTTTTT TRBJ1-4 TRBD1 few TRBV4-1
CASSLDFDTQYF TGCGCCAGCAGCTTGGACTTTGATACGCAGTATTTT TRBJ2-3 . few TRBV5-1
CASSYADPSYNEQFF TGTGCCAGCAGTTATGCGGACCCCTCCTACAATGAGCAGTTCTTC TRBJ2-1 . many TRBV6-5
CSVVGASEKLFF TGCAGCGTTGTGGGGGCGAGTGAAAAACTGTTTTTT TRBJ1-4 . . TRBV29-1
CASSFMTEDTDTQYF TGCGCCAGCAGCTTTATGACGGAGGACACAGATACGCAGTATTTT TRBJ2-3 . few TRBV5-1
CASSAEVSSTDTQYF TGCGCCAGCAGTGCGGAGGTTTCTAGCACAGATACGCAGTATTTT TRBJ2-3 . few TRBV5-1
CASSYSILNSYNEQFF TGTGCCAGCAGTTACTCGATCCTGAACTCCTACAATGAGCAGTTCTTC TRBJ2-1 . once TRBV6-5
CASKPRLDSDTQYF TGTGCCAGCAAGCCCAGACTCGACTCAGATACGCAGTATTTT TRBJ2-3 . . TRBV19
CASSTTGPQPQHF TGTGCCAGCAGCACAACAGGTCCCCAGCCCCAGCATTTT TRBJ1-5 . many TRBV12-3/TRBV12-4
CASSEYGSAGHEQFF TGTGCCAGCAGTGAATATGGCTCAGCGGGTCATGAGCAGTTCTTC TRBJ2-1 . . TRBV25-1
CASSSGTNTEAFF TGCGCCAGCAGCTCCGGGACAAACACTGAAGCTTTCTTT TRBJ1-1 . . TRBV5-1
CSARGAQQETQYF TGCAGCGCCCGGGGGGCTCAACAAGAGACCCAGTACTTC TRBJ2-5 . once TRBV29-1
CASSSGVAGGPSGETQYF TGCGCCAGCAGCTCCGGTGTAGCGGGGGGCCCCTCGGGAGAGACCCAGTACTTC TRBJ2-5 TRBD2 . TRBV5-1
CASSDSDRHTGELFF TGTGCCAGCAGTGACTCGGACAGGCACACCGGGGAGCTGTTTTTT TRBJ2-2 TRBD1 many TRBV6-4
CASSSNRGPKNIQYF TGTGCCAGCAGCTCCAACAGGGGGCCCAAAAACATTCAGTACTTC TRBJ2-4 TRBD1 . TRBV11-2
CASSQSVTLTDTQYF TGTGCCAGCAGCCAATCTGTGACACTCACAGATACGCAGTATTTT TRBJ2-3 . many TRBV4-2